Listed below are T cell receptor beta chains from one sample, sequenced in a study of blood T cell repertoires in COVID-19. The data were produced by immunoSEQ multiplex PCR, yet TCRdb's version contains in-frame clones alone and is incomplete. This table has approximately 240,000 clones, approximately 80% appearing once. What was sequenced was peripheral blood. The receptors come from a woman aged 40 to 55 who had recovered from COVID-19. Both conserved end residues are part of each CDR3.

V	J	CDR3
TRBV6-4	TRBJ2-2	CASSRLGTVNTGELFF
TRBV3-1/TRBV3-2	TRBJ1-4	CASSPTGRAEKLFF
TRBV18	TRBJ1-1	CASSPRGQSTLFTEAFF
TRBV3-1/TRBV3-2	TRBJ1-4	CASSQQVNEKLFF
TRBV19	TRBJ2-5	CASKPSGGQETQYF
TRBV5-6	TRBJ2-5	CASSRQARETQYF
TRBV29-1	TRBJ2-7	CSVGQGNEQYF
TRBV7-3	TRBJ2-2	CASSQGVNTGELFF
TRBV3-1/TRBV3-2	TRBJ2-5	CASSQWLAGTQYF
TRBV6-5	TRBJ2-7	CASSPNAGYEQYF
TRBV2	TRBJ1-2	CASRDPPAGGYGYTF
TRBV7-9	TRBJ2-1	CASSPAGTAYNEQFF
TRBV11-2	TRBJ2-3	CASSLGLHTDTQYF
TRBV24-1	TRBJ2-5	CATSDLTGEETQYF
TRBV7-9	TRBJ2-2	CASSSPTSGGDTGELFF
TRBV9	TRBJ2-7	CASSPRSGSYEQYF
TRBV28	TRBJ2-4	CASSPPSTENKNIQYF
TRBV19	TRBJ2-1	CASSIDSGGLYNEQFF
TRBV11-3	TRBJ1-1	CASSLEGGWGSQDTEAFF
TRBV6-4	TRBJ2-1	CASSETSGGAFEQFF
TRBV19	TRBJ1-5	CASSIETAQPQHF
TRBV4-3	TRBJ1-1	CASGNRDTEAFF